This TCR beta chain was captured in a study of T cells in Graves' hyperthyroidism and ophthalmopathy. This clonotype was observed a few times. Amplification yielded TCR beta CDR3 regions, with RNA transcripts as the source. The primer set for the first-round RT-PCR of the TCR CDR3 was HTBI. TCRdb redid the calling of the multiplex PCR reads with MiXCR, one entry per CDR3 protein. The sample yields about 290,000 distinct CDR3 sequences, over 15% seen once. CDR1 is SGHDT and CDR2 is YYEEEE in the germline V gene. CDR3 length: 17 amino acids. The trim removed 4 bases at V and 3 bases at J, leaving 10 bases unmatched.

The sample taken for sequencing was blood. This sequence originates from a woman aged 55-70 years with Graves' ophthalmopathy. The chain links TRBV5-6 to TRBJ2-2; 9 bases are shared with TRBD2. The CDR3 DNA is TGTGCCAGCAGCGAGGGACTAGCCCTCGAGCACACCGGGGAGCTGTTTTTT. Amino acid sequence: CASSEGLALEHTGELFF.